This T cell receptor (beta chain) emerged from a study of blood T cells in healthy people across ages. Study information: When template switching was applied, about one barcoded beta molecule was captured per two T cells.

Germline CDR1 and CDR2: SQVTM and ANQGSEA. Trimming removed 7 bases at V and 1 base at J, with 11 bases between. The CDR3 consists of 12 residues. Comments on this clonotype: Its antigen is still unknown.

Study results and caveats: Getting older went along with TCR beta diversity per million T cells dropping roughly linearly. The lack of PBMC sorting stopped any conclusive naive versus antigen-experienced comparison. Naive T cell percentage showed a strong correlation with TCR beta diversity.

A sample-barcoded 5' primer and a J-beta primer mix were used in a second PCR of roughly 7 to 11 cycles. One entry per CDR3 protein results from TCRdb running MiXCR on the 5' RACE reads. The sample consists of around 670,000 distinct CDR3 sequences, 25% to 30% of them appearing once. The chain employs TRBV29-1 and TRBJ2-7; possible D gene TRBD1, 6 bases. The source of this sequence is an elderly woman in good health. Sample: blood. CDR3 sequence reads: CSGGGNSYEQYF. CDR3 bases: TGCAGCGGAGGGGGTAATTCCTACGAGCAGTACTTC.